This T cell receptor beta chain was found in a study of blood T cell repertoires in COVID-19. Background on the study: Acute-phase and convalescent COVID-19 samples originated in the United States, Italy and Spain.

In the original analysis: Amplification of reference gene primers was used by the study to estimate nucleated cell counts. The method was immunoSEQ multiplex PCR; TCRdb's version includes in-frame clones alone and lacks a portion of them. Clone size and V and J calls were adopted from that table, with D and trimming inferred from the DNA. The sample carries under 350,000 clones, around four fifths recorded once. This CDR3 spans 14 amino acids. In germline, CDR1 is SGHRS, CDR2 YFSETQ. Between the trimmed V and J ends, which lost 0 bases and 4 bases, there was a span of 8 bases. With regard to this clone: Other DNA sequences of this sample code for an identical CDR3.

The sequenced sample was peripheral blood. This chain links TRBV5-1 with TRBJ2-1; possible D gene TRBD1, 5 bases. This TCR came from a woman aged 45-60 years who had recovered from COVID-19. The CDR3 DNA reads TGCGCCAGCAGCTTGGGGGGCCCTTACAATGAGCAGTTCTTC. Translation: CASSLGGPYNEQFF.